This T cell receptor beta chain was recovered during a study of blood T cell repertoires in COVID-19. Study details: Italy, Spain and the United States were the sources of the convalescent and acute COVID-19 samples. In each case, the material was cDNA or gDNA derived from T cells, B-cell-depleted T cells, or PBMCs.

V was trimmed by 4 bases and J by 2 bases, leaving 4 bases between them. CDR1 and CDR2 from the germline V gene are KGHSH and LQKENI. The CDR3 runs to 12 residues. In its sample, this clone was seen once. Using immunoSEQ multiplex PCR, the repertoire was profiled, and TCRdb retains in-frame clones only, with some absent. The sample consists of 180,000 or so clones, less than 80% of them appearing once. This receptor was taken from a man aged 50 or older who had recovered from COVID-19. This chain links TRBV18 with TRBJ2-3; D gene ambiguous. Sequencing used peripheral blood. In DNA, the CDR3 is TGTGCCAGCTCACATATCACAGATACGCAGTATTTT. It encodes CASSHITDTQYF.